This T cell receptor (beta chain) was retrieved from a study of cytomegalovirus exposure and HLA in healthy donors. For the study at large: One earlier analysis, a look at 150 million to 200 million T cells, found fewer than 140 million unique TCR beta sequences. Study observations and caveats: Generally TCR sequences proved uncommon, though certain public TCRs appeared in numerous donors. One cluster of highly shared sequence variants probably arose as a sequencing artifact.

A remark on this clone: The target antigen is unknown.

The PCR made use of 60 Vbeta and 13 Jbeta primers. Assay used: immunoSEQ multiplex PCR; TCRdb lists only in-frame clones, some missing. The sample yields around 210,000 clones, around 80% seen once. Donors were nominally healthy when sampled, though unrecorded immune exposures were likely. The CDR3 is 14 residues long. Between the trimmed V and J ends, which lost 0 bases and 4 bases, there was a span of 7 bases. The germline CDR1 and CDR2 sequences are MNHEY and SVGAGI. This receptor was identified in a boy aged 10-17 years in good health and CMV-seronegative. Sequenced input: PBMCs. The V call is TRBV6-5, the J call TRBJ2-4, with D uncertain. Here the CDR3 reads CASSYSYGKNIQYF. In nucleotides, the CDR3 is TGTGCCAGCAGTTACTCGTACGGTAAAAACATTCAGTACTTC.